This T cell receptor (beta chain) was captured by sequencing in a study of blood T cell repertoires in COVID-19. Study as a whole: Sources were T cells, B-cell-depleted T cells, or PBMCs; the material itself was cDNA or gDNA.

Ages ranged from about 18 to 89 years, with residence in under 25 US areas. Cohorts were determined from participant-reported clinical history. The CDR3 runs to 15 residues. V lost 3 bases, J lost 1 base, and 9 bases lay in between. Per the germline V gene, CDR1 is MNHEY and CDR2 is SMNVEV (reference sequence). Authors' processing steps: Amplification with reference gene primers provided the estimates of nucleated cell counts. TCRdb keeps only in-frame clones here, not all; method: immunoSEQ multiplex PCR. V and J calls and clone size come straight from that table; D and trimming were deduced from the DNA. This sample has 240,000 or so clones, with just under 90% found just once.

The sequenced material came from PBMCs or T cells enriched from blood (not recorded which). The V gene is TRBV27, the J gene TRBJ2-2; D gene ambiguous. This clonotype was obtained from a man aged 50-59 years who had been exposed to COVID-19. Here the CDR3 DNA reads TGTGCCAGCAGTTTCCCGGGTGGGAACACCGGGGAGCTGTTTTTT. It translates to CASSFPGGNTGELFF.